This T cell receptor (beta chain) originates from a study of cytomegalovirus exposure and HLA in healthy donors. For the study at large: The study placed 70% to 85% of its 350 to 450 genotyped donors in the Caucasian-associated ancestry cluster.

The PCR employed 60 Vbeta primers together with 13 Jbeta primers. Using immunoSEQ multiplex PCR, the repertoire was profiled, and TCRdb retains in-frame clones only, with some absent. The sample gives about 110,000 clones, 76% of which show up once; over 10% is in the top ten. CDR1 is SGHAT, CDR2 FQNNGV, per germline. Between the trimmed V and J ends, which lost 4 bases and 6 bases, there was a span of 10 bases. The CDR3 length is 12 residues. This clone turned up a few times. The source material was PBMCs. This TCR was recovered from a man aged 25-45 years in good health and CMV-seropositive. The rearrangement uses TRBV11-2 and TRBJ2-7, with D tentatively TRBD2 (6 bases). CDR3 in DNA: TGTGCCAGCAGCTGGTGGGAGGCCGAGCAGTACTTC. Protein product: CASSWWEAEQYF.